Listed here is a single T cell receptor beta chain. The antigen this receptor binds is unknown. Base qualities are not at hand, and no much larger clone is one base apart. The data are from a study of T cell responses to AZD1222 COVID-19 vaccine (dated by TCRdb to about 2021). The study in broad terms: AZD1222 recipients with second doses at about 4 weeks or about 12 weeks were pooled, because spike-specific TCR depth and breadth did not differ between schedules. Trial participants were enrolled by age into 18-55, 56-69 and 70-plus year subgroups, with 148, 28 and 57 TCR-sequenced participants respectively. A total of around 240 trial participants underwent TCR sequencing, of whom around 200 received two doses of AZD1222 and about 25 received two doses of the MenACWY control vaccine. Summary of the overall study and its limitations: Conclusions about previously exposed vaccinees are limited because only six or seven AZD1222 recipients were SARS-CoV-2 seropositive at baseline. Spike-specific TCR breadth and depth rose significantly after two AZD1222 doses compared with day 0 and with MenACWY recipients. Participants were mostly white British and included more females than males, and it was suggested by the authors that clonal diversity may have been underestimated. In the small 56-69-year group, the increase in depth fell short of significance, most likely because of low power. Vaccine-associated CD4 TCRs spanned the whole spike protein, with dominant responses in regions 160-218 and 743-854. Epitopes outside the regions mutated in the B.1.351 and B.1.1.7 variants were reportedly recognized by nearly half of the unique spike-specific TCRs. Because no day 14 peak-response samples were available, repertoires were characterized only after the peak T cell response.

The CDR3 regions of human TCRbeta chains were analyzed by immunosequencing. Per the original workflow: TCRs in the repertoires were matched against a reference library of SARS-CoV-2-specific TCRs that had been generated with the MIRA antigen-specificity platform. Breadth was defined as the fraction of unique TCRs that were SARS-CoV-2-associated, and depth was defined as the fraction of total T cells that were SARS-CoV-2-associated. Using the MIRA data, each spike-specific TCR was mapped to the spike region that the TCR reacts to and placed in a CD4 or CD8 class. Log10-transformed breadth and depth values were compared by one-way ANOVA with Sidak's multiple comparisons tests. The source is immuneACCESS, and TCRdb retained only in-frame sequences with V and J called. Part of the clones is not carried over; for the studies checked, unresolved V genes explain less than half of this, and the remainder is unexplained. V, J and clone size are those of that table, while D and trimming were read from the DNA. Within this sample are approximately 100,000 clones, with 80% to 90% of them counted one time only. The ten largest account for about 8.7% of the sample.

CDR1 LNHDA and CDR2 SQIVND were looked up in the germline V gene (reference sequence). A distance of 24 bases separates the germline ends of V and J, which lose 5 bases and 4 bases respectively. The cysteine opens and the phenylalanine closes a CDR3 of 17 amino acids. The CDR3 DNA has 51 bases and is translated from base 1. The time point label of this sample denotes: baseline before first vaccination. Vaccinee samples came from UK trials COV001 and COV002, including a single-blind randomized controlled phase 2/3 trial of AZD1222 (ChAdOx1 nCoV-19) in healthy adults. For TCRbeta chain sequencing, PBMC samples from trial participants were taken at day 0 and at day 28 after the second dose.

Sample: peripheral blood, taken on day 0 of AZD1222 vaccination. Recombination joined TRBV19 with TRBJ2-7; possibly the D gene is TRBD1, per 6 matching bases. The source of this sequence is an adult in good health. The base sequence is TGTGCCAGTAGTTGGGGGCCCGGGTATACGGACCAGTACGAGCAGTACTTC. The resulting protein is CASSWGPGYTDQYEQYF.